This section outlines one T cell receptor (beta chain) sequence together with its context. The record originates from a study of spatial heterogeneity in lung cancer. Trimming stripped 5 bases from V and 0 bases from J, with 13 bases between. Germline V gene lookup returns CDR1 MNHEY and CDR2 SVGAGI. There are 16 residues in the CDR3. Time point reported: sample taken at primary tumor resection. Sequencing was performed on whole RNA extracted from tumor and nontumor lung tissue, or from frozen PBMC, and the material was left unsorted. TCRdb reprocessed the 5' RACE reads via MiXCR and lists one record per CDR3 protein. The sample has 60,000 to 90,000 distinct CDR3 sequences, about an eighth seen once.

The genes are TRBV6-5 and TRBJ2-2; maybe TRBD2 (6 bases). This sequence was found in a male donor with early-stage non-small cell lung cancer. This specimen was PBMCs, taken at surgery. The CDR3 DNA reads TGTGCCAGCAGTGCTGGGGAGGCTACGAACACCGGGGAGCTGTTTTTT. Amino acid sequence: CASSAGEATNTGELFF.